This TCR beta chain was identified during a study of shared clonotypes between healthy human individuals. Profiling relied on immunoSEQ multiplex PCR, and the TCRdb table lists in-frame clones only, not all of them. The data show some 700,000 clones, around 90% seen once. Germline CDR1 LNHNV, CDR2 YYDKDF (reference sequence). The CDR3 runs to 15 residues. V lost 5 bases to trimming and J lost 7 bases; unmatched junction nucleotides: 8. Each CD8 memory set brought CD45RO+ cells together with CCR7-negative CD45RA+ TemRA cells. This TCR derives from a man aged 18 to 29 in good health. Some clones in this sample may be carry-over from other donors' samples. The rearrangement links TRBV15 to TRBJ1-5; TRBD1 agrees at 10 bases. Sequenced input: memory CD8+ T cells from PBMCs. Described subset: CD45RO+ cells pooled with CCR7-negative TemRA cells. The CDR3 DNA is TGTGCCACCAGCGGGACAGGGGTCACCTGGCAGCCCCAGCATTTT. It translates to CATSGTGVTWQPQHF. The full variable domain, in which reference TRBV15 and TRBJ1-5 provide the parts outside the CDR3, is DAMVIQNPRYQVTQFGKPVTLSCSQTLNHNVMYWYQQKSSQAPKLLFHYYDKDFNNEADTPDNFQSRRPNTSFCFLDIRSPGLGDTAMYLCATSGTGVTWQPQHFGDGTRLSIL.